These T cell receptor beta chains were read from a single sample in a study of blood T cell repertoires in COVID-19. Profiled with immunoSEQ multiplex PCR; TCRdb holds only in-frame clones, not every one. Here the sample spans about 310,000 clones, around 91% being singletons. The sequenced sample was PBMCs or T cells enriched from blood (not recorded which). Receptors originate from a woman aged 40 to 50 who had recovered from COVID-19. Each CDR3 is given with its conserved first and last residue. A D gene is named only where the DNA matches it firmly. Clone sizes are given selectively: once, few, many, or a class where the clone is expanded.

j_call d_call v_call clone_size cdr3_nt cdr3_aa
TRBJ2-7 NA TRBV19 NA TGTGCCAGTAGTATAGATCCCGGCAGGGACTACGAGCAGTACTTC CASSIDPGRDYEQYF
TRBJ1-4 NA TRBV12-3/TRBV12-4 NA TGTGCCAGCAGTCGGACAGCTGAAAAACTGTTTTTT CASSRTAEKLFF
TRBJ1-5 NA TRBV6-2/TRBV6-3 NA TGTGCCAGCAGTTTAGATGTCAATCAGCCCCAGCATTTT CASSLDVNQPQHF
TRBJ1-2 NA TRBV2 NA TGTGCCACCTCAACAGGATCCCGGGGCTACACCTTC CATSTGSRGYTF
TRBJ2-2 NA TRBV28 NA TGTGCCAGCAGTTCGACAGGGAACACCGGGGAGCTGTTTTTT CASSSTGNTGELFF
TRBJ1-2 NA TRBV29-1 NA TGCAGCGCTGTTACTAACTATGGCTACACCTTC CSAVTNYGYTF
TRBJ2-1 TRBD1 TRBV6-5 NA TGTGCCAGCAGTTTCAACAGGGGGCTAAACAATGAGCAGTTCTTC CASSFNRGLNNEQFF
TRBJ2-7 TRBD2 TRBV5-1 few TGCGCCAGCAGCAAAGACGGGACTAGCGGCACCTACGAGCAGTACTTC CASSKDGTSGTYEQYF
TRBJ2-1 NA TRBV7-3 NA TGTGCCAGCAGCTTAACGGGCCGGGACACCGAGCAGTTCTTC CASSLTGRDTEQFF
TRBJ2-5 NA TRBV6-5 NA TGTGCCAGCAGCTACGGCCGCCAAGAGACCCAGTACTTC CASSYGRQETQYF
TRBJ2-3 TRBD2 TRBV15 NA TGTGCCACCAGCCTAGCGGGGGGGTCCCCCACAGATACGCAGTATTTT CATSLAGGSPTDTQYF
TRBJ2-7 NA TRBV3-1/TRBV3-2 NA TGTGCCAGCAGTCGTGACATGCTAAGCCTCGAGCAGTACTTC CASSRDMLSLEQYF
TRBJ2-3 NA TRBV12-1 few TGTGCCAGCAGCCCAGGACTAGCGGGGGGGCCAGGCACAGATACGCAGTATTTT CASSPGLAGGPGTDTQYF
TRBJ2-2 NA TRBV7-2 NA TGTGCCAGCAGCCCCCGGGACAGCGGGACCGGGGAGCTGTTTTTT CASSPRDSGTGELFF
TRBJ2-5 TRBD1 TRBV27 NA TGTGCCAGCAGTGAAGCGACAGGGTCGACCCAGTACTTC CASSEATGSTQYF
TRBJ2-7 TRBD2 TRBV27 NA TGTGCCAGCAGTTTAACCGGGACTAGCGGGGGGGCCGTCCCCTACGAGCAGTACTTC CASSLTGTSGGAVPYEQYF
TRBJ1-3 TRBD1 TRBV5-1 once TGCGCCAGCAGCCCCGCCCCACAGGGGATAACGGCTGGAAACACCATATATTTT CASSPAPQGITAGNTIYF
TRBJ2-7 NA TRBV7-9 NA TGTGCCAGCAGCTTATCAGGGTCCCTGCGCGAGCAGTACTTC CASSLSGSLREQYF
TRBJ2-3 NA TRBV19 NA TGTGCCAGTAGTATAGACGACAAAACCTGGAATACGCAGTATTTT CASSIDDKTWNTQYF
TRBJ2-7 NA TRBV24-1 few TGTGCCACCAGTGATGGGACAAGCTACGAGCAGTACTTC CATSDGTSYEQYF
TRBJ2-1 NA TRBV5-1 NA TGCGCCAGCAGCTTGGAAGATTCGGTGAATGAGCAGTTCTTC CASSLEDSVNEQFF
TRBJ2-5 TRBD2 TRBV28 NA TGTGCCAGCAGTTTAATTGGGACTAGCAGAGGACAGACCCAGTACTTC CASSLIGTSRGQTQYF
TRBJ2-3 NA TRBV12-3/TRBV12-4 once TGTGCCAGCAGTTTGTCAGCGCCAGATACGCAGTATTTT CASSLSAPDTQYF
TRBJ2-6 NA TRBV7-2 NA TGTGCCAGCAGCTCCTCGTCTGGGGCCAACGTCCTGACTTTC CASSSSSGANVLTF
TRBJ2-1 TRBD1 TRBV6-5 NA TGTGCCAGCAGCCGCCGGGACAGGGATGACAATGAGCAGTTCTTC CASSRRDRDDNEQFF
TRBJ1-2 TRBD1 TRBV2 once TGTGCCAGCATCATAGACAGGGGCCGTTACTATGGCTACACCTTC CASIIDRGRYYGYTF
TRBJ1-6 NA TRBV21-1 NA TGTGCCAGCAGCAAAGCCTTCCCCGGGACAGGGTGTTTCGGTTCACCCCTCCACTTT CASSKAFPGTGCFGSPLHF
TRBJ2-7 NA TRBV12-3/TRBV12-4 NA TGTGCCAGCAGTTTGAGTACAGTTCAGTGGCAGTACTTC CASSLSTVQWQYF
TRBJ2-7 NA TRBV21-1 few TGTGCCAGCAGCAATTACTCTGACAGGAGAAAAGTCTACGAGCAGTACTTC CASSNYSDRRKVYEQYF
TRBJ1-2 TRBD1 TRBV6-5 NA TGTGCCAGCAGTTACGTAGGAGGCGGGACAGGGGACGGCTACACCTTC CASSYVGGGTGDGYTF
TRBJ2-7 NA TRBV27 NA TGTGCCAGCAGTTTTGCCGGGACCTACGAGCAGTACTTC CASSFAGTYEQYF
TRBJ2-1 TRBD2 TRBV2 NA TGTGCCAGCCGGGTAGAACTAGCGGGAGCGGTCTTC CASRVELAGAVF
TRBJ2-3 TRBD2 TRBV19 NA TGTGCCAGTAGGCTAGCGGGAGAGGCAGATACGCAGTATTTT CASRLAGEADTQYF
TRBJ2-7 NA TRBV29-1 NA TGCAGCGTCCGGGGGATGGCAGGGAGGATTAGCTACGAGCAGTACTTC CSVRGMAGRISYEQYF
TRBJ2-1 TRBD2 TRBV29-1 NA TGCAGCAGGCGGGGGGGGCAGTTCTTC CSRRGGQFF
TRBJ2-5 TRBD2 TRBV6-5 NA TGTGCCAGCAGTTACCCTACGACTAGCGGCGAAGAGACCCAGTACTTC CASSYPTTSGEETQYF
TRBJ1-3 NA TRBV7-2 once TGTGCCAGCAGCTTAGTGAGTGGACAGATAAACACCATATATTTT CASSLVSGQINTIYF
TRBJ2-3 NA TRBV11-2 NA TGTGCCAGCATCACAACAGGGTCCACAGATACGCAGTATTTT CASITTGSTDTQYF
TRBJ2-2 NA TRBV27 NA TGTGCCAGCAGAGAAAGGCGGGCCGGGGAGCTGTTTTTT CASRERRAGELFF
TRBJ2-1 TRBD1 TRBV27 NA TGTGCCAGCAGTTTTTGGACAAACAGGGGGCGAGGTCCCGACAATAAGCAGTTCTTC CASSFWTNRGRGPDNKQFF
TRBJ2-1 NA TRBV9 NA TGTGCCAGCGGAGAGTCCGGGGAGGCAATTGAAGAGCAGTTCTTC CASGESGEAIEEQFF
TRBJ2-2 NA TRBV10-3 NA TGTGCCATCAGTGGTGCTAGCCGCACCGGGGAGCTGTTTTTT CAISGASRTGELFF
TRBJ2-7 TRBD2 TRBV3-1/TRBV3-2 NA TGTGCCAGCAAGCGGACTAGCGGGGACTACGAGCAGTACTTC CASKRTSGDYEQYF
TRBJ2-2 NA TRBV19 NA TGTGCCAGTAGTATAGGGGACATCAGAACCGGGGAGCTGTTTTTT CASSIGDIRTGELFF
TRBJ2-7 NA TRBV19 NA TGTGCCAGTGGGGGCGTTTGGAAGGAAGGCGAGCAGTACTTC CASGGVWKEGEQYF
TRBJ2-1 TRBD1 TRBV7-3 NA TGTGCCAGCAGCCCCGGGGGCGGGGACAGGGCCTTCAATGAGCAGTTCTTC CASSPGGGDRAFNEQFF
TRBJ2-5 TRBD2 TRBV30 once TGTGCCTGGGGGGAAAGCGGGGTTAGAGAGACCCAGTACTTC CAWGESGVRETQYF
TRBJ2-5 TRBD1 TRBV5-1 NA TGCGCCAGCAGTCGGGCGGGACAGGGTGAGGGGGAGACCCAGTACTTC CASSRAGQGEGETQYF
TRBJ1-2 NA TRBV2 NA TGTGCCAGCAGTTTCCTCTATGGCTACACCTTC CASSFLYGYTF
TRBJ2-5 TRBD1 TRBV27 NA TGTGCCAGCAAAGAGTTCCAGGGGGCGCGGTTTGAGACCCAGTACTTC CASKEFQGARFETQYF
TRBJ2-1 TRBD1 TRBV3-1/TRBV3-2 NA TGTGCCAGCAGCCAATGGACAGGGAAGGTGAATGAGCAGTTCTTC CASSQWTGKVNEQFF
TRBJ2-1 TRBD1 TRBV29-1 NA TGCAGCTCCTACAGGGGGCGGAATGAGCAGTTCTTC CSSYRGRNEQFF
TRBJ2-3 NA TRBV11-3 NA TGTGCCAGCAGCTCCCCCCCTAGCGCAGATACGCAGTATTTT CASSSPPSADTQYF
TRBJ1-1 TRBD1 TRBV2 NA TGTGCCAGCAGGAACCGACAGGGTTTGGCCGCTTTCTTT CASRNRQGLAAFF
TRBJ1-6 TRBD1 TRBV19 NA TGTGCCAGTAACGGGGACAGGGGTGGATCACCCCTCCACTTT CASNGDRGGSPLHF